The next 32 T cell receptor beta chains were all read from a single sample in a study of long-term antiretroviral therapy in people with HIV. Researchers ran immunoSEQ v3.0 at survey level. The method was immunoSEQ multiplex PCR; TCRdb's version includes in-frame clones alone and lacks a portion of them. The sample shows around 9,700 clones, 60% to 85% of them seen only once. Sequenced material: unsorted PBMCs, taken 1.8 years before starting antiretroviral therapy. The source is a middle-aged man with HIV.

This sequence joins TRBV19 and TRBJ2-2; 8 nucleotides match TRBD1. Per germline, CDR1 LNHDA and CDR2 SQIVND (reference sequence). The CDR3 contains 17 residues. The junction had 4 bases not matched to a gene; V was cut back by 1 base and J by 0 bases. CDR3 amino acids: CASSIGGQVANTGELFF. DNA for the CDR3: TGTGCCAGTAGTATAGGGGGACAGGTCGCGAACACCGGGGAGCTGTTTTTT.

This clone was observed a handful of times. The J gene is TRBJ2-3, the V gene TRBV7-6, with D uncertain. CDR1 and CDR2 from the germline V gene are SGHVS and FNYEAQ. V dropped 3 bases and J dropped 6 bases, with 22 bases sitting between them. This CDR3 contains 17 residues. The chain's CDR3 is CASSLMVGSPLSDTQYF. The CDR3 DNA reads as TGTGCCAGCAGCTTGATGGTCGGGTCACCCCTCTCTGATACGCAGTATTTT.

The chain combines TRBV7-9 with TRBJ1-4; D might be TRBD1 (5 bases). Germline CDR1 is SEHNR and CDR2 is FQNEAQ (reference sequence). V lost 7 bases and J lost 5, with 11 bases in between. The CDR3 loop spans 13 amino acids. Written as DNA, the CDR3 is TGTGCCAGCACGGGCTGGGGGAATGAAAAACTGTTTTTT. Amino acids: CASTGWGNEKLFF.

The genes are TRBV9 and TRBJ1-6; 9 nucleotides align to TRBD1. CDR3 size: 16 residues. V was pared by 3 bases and J by 6 bases, with 7 bases of the junction left unmatched. CDR1 is SGDLS and CDR2 is YYNGEE in the germline V gene. CDR3 amino acids: CASSETGTGINSPLHF. For the CDR3, the DNA is TGTGCCAGCAGCGAGACCGGGACAGGGATTAATTCACCCCTCCACTTT.

This clone was counted a few times. The chain joins TRBV7-2 to TRBJ2-1; D unclear. Germline CDR1 reads SGHTA; CDR2 reads FQGNSA. This CDR3 has 15 amino acids. V was clipped by 1 base and J by 4 bases, with 11 bases between them. This CDR3 is CASSLGPGTYNEQFF. In DNA form, the CDR3 reads TGTGCCAGCAGCTTAGGCCCCGGTACTTACAATGAGCAGTTCTTC.

The chain links TRBV30 to TRBJ1-5; TRBD1 might be the D (5 bases). The V gene lost 0 bases and the J gene lost 4 bases, with 7 bases spanning the gap. This CDR3 is built from 13 residues. Germline V lookup: CDR1 GTSNPN, CDR2 SVGIG (reference sequence). CDR3 nucleotides: TGTGCCTGGAGTGTCCAGGGAAATCAGCCCCAGCATTTT. It yields the protein CAWSVQGNQPQHF.

The CDR3, as DNA: TGTGCCAGCAGCCAAACCCCGGATACGCAGTATTTT. Translation gives CASSQTPDTQYF. The rearrangement uses TRBV7-9 and TRBJ2-3; D remains unclear. V gave up 5 bases and J gave up 6 bases, with 9 bases separating them. CDR1 and CDR2 from the germline V gene are SEHNR and FQNEAQ (reference sequence). This CDR3 has 12 residues.

The gene calls are TRBV25-1 and TRBJ1-2; tentative D call: TRBD1 (5 bases). CDR1 is MGHDK and CDR2 is SYGVNS in the germline V gene. This CDR3 has 13 residues. V was clipped by 2 bases and J by 8 bases, with 12 bases between them. CDR3: CASSEGGVLGYTF. The CDR3 bases are TGTGCCAGCAGTGAAGGGGGGGTCTTAGGCTACACCTTC.

The genes are TRBV5-1 and TRBJ1-3; tentatively, D is TRBD1 (6 bases). The V gene lost 5 bases and the J gene lost 0 bases, with 18 bases spanning the gap. Germline V gene data show CDR1 as SGHRS and CDR2 as YFSETQ. The CDR3 extends over 17 amino acids. The CDR3 sequence: CASSITGPTLSGNTIYF. The CDR3 coding sequence is TGCGCCAGCAGTATTACAGGGCCGACCCTCTCTGGAAACACCATATATTTT.

The chain links TRBV4-1 to TRBJ2-7; the D gene is possibly TRBD1 (6 bases). CDR3 size: 15 residues. Deletions cut 6 bases from V and 0 bases from J, with 15 bases between. CDR1 is MGHRA, CDR2 YSYEKL, per germline. The CDR3 nucleotides are TGCGCCAGCAGAGTAGACAGGTTGAGCTCCTACGAGCAGTACTTC. Protein: CASRVDRLSSYEQYF.

This chain uses TRBV9 with TRBJ1-6; D call uncertain. The CDR3 contains 13 residues. V shed 2 bases and J shed 8 bases, with 8 bases lying between them. Germline CDR1 SGDLS, CDR2 YYNGEE. The CDR3: CASSVHEDSPLHF. In DNA, the CDR3 is TGTGCCAGCAGCGTCCACGAGGATTCACCCCTCCACTTT.

The V gene is TRBV10-3, the J gene TRBJ1-4; TRBD1 is a possible D gene (5 bases). The V end was cut by 4 bases, the J end by 2 bases, with 8 bases between. CDR1 ENHRY and CDR2 SYGVKD come from the germline V gene. There are 14 residues in the CDR3. CDR3 sequence reads: CAISGTLTNEKLFF. The CDR3 bases are TGTGCCATCAGTGGGACACTTACTAATGAAAAACTGTTTTTT.

This clone is medium-sized (0.01 to 0.1%) in the sample. The chain has TRBV29-1 and TRBJ2-7; TRBD2 might be the D (7 bases). The ends were cut back, 8 bases at V and 0 bases at J, with 17 bases in the middle. Germline CDR1 SQVTM, CDR2 ANQGSEA. This CDR3 is 14 amino acids long. The CDR3 DNA is TGCAGCCCCTGGGGGGGGACATCCTCCTACGAGCAGTACTTC. Translation gives CSPWGGTSSYEQYF.

The J gene is TRBJ2-3, the V gene TRBV9; D unclear. The CDR3 loop spans 14 amino acids. Looked up from germline, CDR1 is SGDLS and CDR2 is YYNGEE. V lost 3 bases and J 5 bases, leaving 13 bases between the germline ends. The CDR3 here is CASSERAQGDTQYF. DNA for the CDR3: TGTGCCAGCAGCGAAAGAGCCCAAGGAGATACGCAGTATTTT. The full variable domain, with the rest looked up from reference TRBV9 and TRBJ2-3, is DSGVTQTPKHLITATGQRVTLRCSPRSGDLSVYWYQQSLDQGLQFLIQYYNGEERAKGNILERFSAQQFPDLHSELNLSSLELGDSALYFCASSERAQGDTQYFGPGTRLTVL.

The chain links TRBV6-5 to TRBJ1-2, with 10 bases that match TRBD1. This CDR3 region has 14 residues. V shed 0 bases, J shed 5 bases, and the junction held 0 bases outside the gene matches. Germline values: CDR1 MNHEY, CDR2 SVGAGI. CDR3: CASSYSGQGYGYTF. The CDR3 DNA reads as TGTGCCAGCAGTTACTCGGGACAGGGGTATGGCTACACCTTC.

DNA for the CDR3: TGTGCCAGCAGTCTGGACAGGTTAGGTACCTACGAGCAGTACTTC. This encodes CASSLDRLGTYEQYF. The V call is TRBV6-1, the J call TRBJ2-7; 7 nucleotides align to TRBD1. The germline gives CDR1 MNHNS, CDR2 SASEGT. The trim removed 5 bases at V and 2 bases at J, leaving 9 bases unmatched. The CDR3 has 15 amino acids.

The chain is built from TRBV7-9 and TRBJ2-5; TRBD1 is a possible D gene (5 bases). Germline-derived CDR1 and CDR2 are SEHNR and FQNEAQ (reference sequence). The CDR3 spans 15 residues. The ends were cut back, 1 base at V and 1 base at J, with 10 bases in the middle. The CDR3 sequence is CASSLGRQFQETQYF. The CDR3 DNA reads TGTGCCAGCAGCTTAGGAAGACAGTTCCAAGAGACCCAGTACTTC.

The chain uses TRBV27 and TRBJ2-1, with TRBD2 matching over 9 bases. V trimming: 2 bases; J trimming: 9 bases; junction bases outside the gene matches: 8. Looked up from germline, CDR1 is MNHEY and CDR2 is SMNVEV (reference sequence). The CDR3 covers 15 residues. CDR3: CASSLLRGGDGEQFF. The CDR3 DNA sequence: TGTGCCAGCAGTTTACTCCGCGGGGGGGACGGTGAGCAGTTCTTC.

The chain has TRBV13 and TRBJ1-4; no clear D. Germline CDR1 PRHDT, CDR2 FYEKMQ (reference sequence). V lost 4 bases, J lost 8 bases, and 11 bases lay in between. The CDR3 is 13 amino acids. CDR3 in DNA: TGTGCCAGCAGCTCGGGCCCGGGGGAAAAACTGTTTTTT. It translates to CASSSGPGEKLFF.

This chain joins TRBV9 and TRBJ2-5, with 11 bases matching TRBD2. The CDR3 sequence is 15 residues long. The ends lost 6 bases at V and 3 bases at J; junction bases unmatched: 7. Germline CDR1 reads SGDLS; CDR2 reads YYNGEE. This CDR3 is CASNTGTSGEETQYF. DNA for the CDR3: TGTGCCAGCAACACCGGGACTAGCGGTGAAGAGACCCAGTACTTC.

V gene TRBV5-1 combines with J gene TRBJ1-1, with 8 bases matching TRBD1. Trimming removed 4 bases from V and 4 bases from J; junction bases left unmatched: 9. The germline CDR1 and CDR2 sequences are SGHRS and YFSETQ. The CDR3 covers 15 residues. The CDR3 nucleotides read TGCGCCAGCAGCGTCCAAACAGGGGGGCCCACTGAAGCTTTCTTT. Amino acids: CASSVQTGGPTEAFF.

The V gene is TRBV7-6, the J gene TRBJ2-7; TRBD1 matches 7 bases. J was trimmed by 0 bases and V by 2 bases; bases with no gene match: 4. The CDR3 runs to 15 residues. Germline assignment: CDR1 SGHVS and CDR2 FNYEAQ. CDR3 residues: CASSLMGDSSYEQYF. DNA of the CDR3: TGTGCCAGCAGCTTAATGGGGGACAGCTCCTACGAGCAGTACTTC.

The chain carries TRBV7-2 and TRBJ2-1; D may correspond to TRBD1 or TRBD2 (7 bases each). V was clipped by 3 bases and J by 15 bases, with 18 bases between them. The CDR3 totals 13 residues. CDR1 SGHTA and CDR2 FQGNSA come from the germline V gene. The CDR3 bases are TGTGCCAGCAGCTTTAACGGGGGGACAGCGGTGTTCTTC. Protein sequence: CASSFNGGTAVFF.

The chain employs TRBV5-1 and TRBJ2-3; 8 bases match TRBD2. The CDR3 is 16 amino acids. The germline gives CDR1 SGHRS, CDR2 YFSETQ. Germline trimming cut 2 bases from V and 1 base from J; bases unmatched to any gene: 6. CDR3: CASSLMSAGGTDTQYF. CDR3 DNA sequence: TGCGCCAGCAGCTTAATGTCAGCGGGGGGCACAGATACGCAGTATTTT.

The chain is built from TRBV6-4 and TRBJ2-2; the D is unclear. CDR3 size: 14 residues. Per the germline V gene, CDR1 is MRHNA and CDR2 is SNTAGT. V lost 3 bases and J 6 bases, leaving 11 bases between the germline ends. The CDR3 is CASSDKAIAGELFF. DNA of the CDR3: TGTGCCAGCAGTGATAAAGCGATTGCCGGGGAGCTGTTTTTT.

In nucleotides, the CDR3 is TGTGCCAGCAGCTTAGGGGGGTCCGGAAACACCATATATTTT. Protein product: CASSLGGSGNTIYF. This chain uses TRBV7-6 with TRBJ1-3, with D perhaps TRBD1 (5 bases). The V gene lost 1 base and the J gene lost 4 bases, with 8 bases spanning the gap. The CDR3 runs 14 residues. Germline CDR1 reads SGHVS; CDR2 reads FNYEAQ.

V is TRBV7-9 and J is TRBJ1-1; 9 bases agree with TRBD1. The V segment lost 3 bases and the J segment 4 bases; nucleotides outside the gene matches: 9. CDR3 length: 16 residues. Germline V gives CDR1 SEHNR, CDR2 FQNEAQ (reference sequence). CDR3 residues: CASSFRTGDGSTEAFF. The CDR3 nucleotides are TGTGCCAGCAGCTTCAGGACAGGGGACGGGAGCACTGAAGCTTTCTTT.

This clone was counted once. The V and J genes are TRBV30 and TRBJ1-3; TRBD1 might be the D (5 bases). V was cut by 0 bases and J by 4 bases, with 19 bases left in between. This CDR3 spans 17 amino acids. In germline, CDR1 is GTSNPN, CDR2 SVGIG (reference sequence). The CDR3 DNA reads as TGTGCCTGGAGTGTACGTAGGGGCAGTTCCCTAGGAAACACCATATATTTT. It encodes CAWSVRRGSSLGNTIYF.

This clone was picked up a small number of times. As DNA, the CDR3 is TGCGCCAGCAGCCTCCGAGGGGGTTGGAGCGAGCAGTACTTC. Its translation is CASSLRGGWSEQYF. This sequence joins TRBV4-1 and TRBJ2-7; perhaps TRBD1 as D (6 bases). The CDR3 sequence is 14 residues long. CDR1 MGHRA and CDR2 YSYEKL come from the germline V gene. Trimming stripped 4 bases from V and 6 bases from J, with 16 bases between.

The J gene is TRBJ2-3, the V gene TRBV5-1, with D perhaps TRBD1 (6 bases). Looked up from germline, CDR1 is SGHRS and CDR2 is YFSETQ. This CDR3 is 16 amino acids long. The V gene lost 4 bases and the J gene lost 0 bases, with 15 bases spanning the gap. DNA of the CDR3: TGCGCCAGCAGCCCCCCCACAGGGACAAGCACAGATACGCAGTATTTT. As protein: CASSPPTGTSTDTQYF.

The genes are TRBV7-9 and TRBJ1-2; tentative D call: TRBD1 (6 bases). Germline V gene sequence: CDR1 SEHNR, CDR2 FQNEAQ (reference sequence). Between the trimmed V and J ends, which lost 1 base and 6 bases, there was a span of 9 bases. CDR3 length: 13 residues. CDR3 loop: CASSLGDTDGYTF. DNA for the CDR3: TGTGCCAGCAGCTTAGGGGACACCGATGGCTACACCTTC. Supplemented by reference TRBV7-9 and TRBJ1-2, the full variable domain reads DTGVSQNPRHKITKRGQNVTFRCDPISEHNRLYWYRQTLGQGPEFLTYFQNEAQLEKSRLLSDRFSAERPKGSFSTLEIQRTEQGDSAMYLCASSLGDTDGYTFGSGTRLTVV.

This clone was seen only once. The chain carries TRBV2 and TRBJ2-1; D is undetermined. Germline values: CDR1 SNHLY, CDR2 FYNNEI. This CDR3 comprises 13 residues. With 6 bases removed from V and 6 bases from J, the gap between germline ends came to 12 bases. CDR3 amino acids: CASSLEAFNEQFF. In DNA form, the CDR3 reads TGTGCCAGCAGCTTGGAAGCCTTCAATGAGCAGTTCTTC.